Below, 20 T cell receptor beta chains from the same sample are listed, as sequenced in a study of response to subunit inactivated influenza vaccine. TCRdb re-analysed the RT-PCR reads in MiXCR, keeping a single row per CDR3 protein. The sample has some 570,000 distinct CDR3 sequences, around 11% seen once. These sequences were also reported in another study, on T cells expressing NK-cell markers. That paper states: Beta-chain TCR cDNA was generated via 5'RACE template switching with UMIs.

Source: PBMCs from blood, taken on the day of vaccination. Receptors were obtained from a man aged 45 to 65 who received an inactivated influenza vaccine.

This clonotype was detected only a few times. DNA for the CDR3: TGCAGCGGGGTGCTTGGGGTGGGTGAGCAGTTCTTC. It translates to CSGVLGVGEQFF. The V and J genes are TRBV29-1 and TRBJ2-1; D uncertain. The CDR3 contains 12 residues. Germline V CDR1 and CDR2: SQVTM, ANQGSEA. V was shortened by 7 bases and J by 9 bases, with 16 bases between the two germline ends.

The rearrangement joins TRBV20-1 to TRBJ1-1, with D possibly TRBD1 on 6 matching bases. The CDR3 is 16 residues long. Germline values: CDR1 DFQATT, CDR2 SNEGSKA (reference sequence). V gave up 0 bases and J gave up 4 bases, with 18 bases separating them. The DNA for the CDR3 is TGCAGTGCTAGAGATCTTTTCGGGGGCGGCGGCACTGAAGCTTTCTTT. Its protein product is CSARDLFGGGGTEAFF.

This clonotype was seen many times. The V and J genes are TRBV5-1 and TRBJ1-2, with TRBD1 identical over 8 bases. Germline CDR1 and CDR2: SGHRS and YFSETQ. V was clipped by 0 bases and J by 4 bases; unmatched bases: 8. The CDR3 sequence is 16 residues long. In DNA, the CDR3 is TGCGCCAGCAGCTTGGCCCGGGCAGGGGGCGCCTATGGCTACACCTTC. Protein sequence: CASSLARAGGAYGYTF.

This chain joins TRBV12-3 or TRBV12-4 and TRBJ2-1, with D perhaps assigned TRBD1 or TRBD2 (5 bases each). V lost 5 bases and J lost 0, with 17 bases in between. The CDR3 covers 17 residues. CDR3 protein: CASSLGPSGSSYNEQFF. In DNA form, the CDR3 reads TGTGCCAGCAGTCTTGGGCCCTCAGGGAGCTCCTACAATGAGCAGTTCTTC.

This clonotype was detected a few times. The CDR3 is CASSLSRTSGRAAGELFF. The DNA of the CDR3 is TGTGCCAGCAGTTTATCACGGACTAGCGGGAGGGCCGCCGGGGAGCTGTTTTTT. V is TRBV27 and J is TRBJ2-2, with 15 bases that match TRBD2. Unmatched junction bases numbered 5, after V lost 0 bases and J lost 6 bases. CDR1 MNHEY and CDR2 SMNVEV come from the germline V gene (reference sequence). This CDR3 is built from 18 residues.

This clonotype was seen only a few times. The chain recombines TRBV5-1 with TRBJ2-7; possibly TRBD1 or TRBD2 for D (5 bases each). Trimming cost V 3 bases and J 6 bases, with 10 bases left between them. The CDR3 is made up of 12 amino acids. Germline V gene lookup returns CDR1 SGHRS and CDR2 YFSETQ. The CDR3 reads CASSSRDGEQYF. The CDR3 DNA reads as TGCGCCAGCAGCTCCCGGGACGGCGAGCAGTACTTC.

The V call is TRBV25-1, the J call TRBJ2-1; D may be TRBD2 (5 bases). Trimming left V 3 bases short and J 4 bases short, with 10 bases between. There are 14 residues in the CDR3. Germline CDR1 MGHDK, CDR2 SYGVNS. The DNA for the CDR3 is TGTGCCAGCAGTGAGACGGGAAAGTACAATGAGCAGTTCTTC. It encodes CASSETGKYNEQFF.

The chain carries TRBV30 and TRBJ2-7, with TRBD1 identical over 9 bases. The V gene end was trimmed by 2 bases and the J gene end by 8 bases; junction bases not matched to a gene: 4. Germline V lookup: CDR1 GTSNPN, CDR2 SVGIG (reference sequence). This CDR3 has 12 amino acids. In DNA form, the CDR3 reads TGTGCCTGGAGTTATGGACAGGGGCAGCAGTACTTC. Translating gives CAWSYGQGQQYF.

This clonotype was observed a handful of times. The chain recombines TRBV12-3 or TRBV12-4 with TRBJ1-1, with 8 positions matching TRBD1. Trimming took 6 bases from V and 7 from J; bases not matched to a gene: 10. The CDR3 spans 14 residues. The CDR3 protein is CASSKDRERGEAFF. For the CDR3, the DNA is TGTGCCAGCAGCAAGGACAGGGAGAGAGGTGAAGCTTTCTTT.

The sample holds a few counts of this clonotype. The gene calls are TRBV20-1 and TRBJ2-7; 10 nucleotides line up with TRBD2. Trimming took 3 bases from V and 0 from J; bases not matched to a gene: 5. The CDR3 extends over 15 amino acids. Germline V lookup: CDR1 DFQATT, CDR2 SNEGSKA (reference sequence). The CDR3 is CSASAGTSASYEQYF. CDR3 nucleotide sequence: TGCAGTGCTAGTGCCGGGACTAGCGCCTCCTACGAGCAGTACTTC.

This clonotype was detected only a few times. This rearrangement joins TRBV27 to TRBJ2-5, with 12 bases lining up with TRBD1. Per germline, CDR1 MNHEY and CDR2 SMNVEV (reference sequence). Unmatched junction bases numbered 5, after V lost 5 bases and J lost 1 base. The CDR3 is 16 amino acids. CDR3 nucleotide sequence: TGTGCCAGCAGTGGGGGACAGGGGGCCGCCCAAGAGACCCAGTACTTC. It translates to CASSGGQGAAQETQYF.

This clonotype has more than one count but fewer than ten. CDR3 amino acids: CSARDLTATSTDTQYF. CDR3 DNA: TGCAGTGCTAGAGATCTCACTGCCACGAGCACAGATACGCAGTATTTT. The V and J genes are TRBV20-1 and TRBJ2-3; the D is unclear. CDR1 and CDR2 (germline): DFQATT, SNEGSKA (reference sequence). V shed 0 bases and J shed 0 bases, with 13 bases lying between them. The CDR3 runs 16 residues.

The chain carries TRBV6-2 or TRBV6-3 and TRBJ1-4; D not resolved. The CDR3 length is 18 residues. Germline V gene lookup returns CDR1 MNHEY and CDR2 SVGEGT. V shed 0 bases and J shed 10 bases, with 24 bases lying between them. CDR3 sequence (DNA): TGTGCCAGCAGTTACTCGAAGGACCTATCAAGCCATGAAGGAAAACTGTTTTTT. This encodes CASSYSKDLSSHEGKLFF.

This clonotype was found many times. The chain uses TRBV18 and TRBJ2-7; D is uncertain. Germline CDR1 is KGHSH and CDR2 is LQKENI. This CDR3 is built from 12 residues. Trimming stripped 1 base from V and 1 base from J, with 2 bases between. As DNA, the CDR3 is TGTGCCAGCTCACCACAGTCCTACGAGCAGTACTTC. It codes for CASSPQSYEQYF.

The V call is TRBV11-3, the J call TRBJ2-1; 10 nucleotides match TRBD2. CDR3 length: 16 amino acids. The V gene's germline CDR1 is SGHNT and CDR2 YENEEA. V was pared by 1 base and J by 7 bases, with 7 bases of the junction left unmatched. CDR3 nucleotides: TGTGCCAGCAGCTTAGGGGCTAGCGGGGGACCAAATGAGCAGTTCTTC. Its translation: CASSLGASGGPNEQFF.

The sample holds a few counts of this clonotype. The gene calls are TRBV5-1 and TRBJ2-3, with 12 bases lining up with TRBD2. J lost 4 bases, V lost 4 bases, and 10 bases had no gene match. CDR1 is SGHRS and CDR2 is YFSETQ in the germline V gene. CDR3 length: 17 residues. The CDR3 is CASSPPGLAGGSDTQYF. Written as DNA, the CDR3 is TGCGCCAGCAGCCCCCCTGGGCTAGCGGGAGGGTCAGATACGCAGTATTTT.

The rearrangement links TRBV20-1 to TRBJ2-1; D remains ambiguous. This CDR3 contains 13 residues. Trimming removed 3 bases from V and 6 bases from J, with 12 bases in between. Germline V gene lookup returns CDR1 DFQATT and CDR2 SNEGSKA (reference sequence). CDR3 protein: CSASRQRSNEQFF. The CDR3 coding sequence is TGCAGTGCTAGTAGACAAAGAAGCAATGAGCAGTTCTTC.

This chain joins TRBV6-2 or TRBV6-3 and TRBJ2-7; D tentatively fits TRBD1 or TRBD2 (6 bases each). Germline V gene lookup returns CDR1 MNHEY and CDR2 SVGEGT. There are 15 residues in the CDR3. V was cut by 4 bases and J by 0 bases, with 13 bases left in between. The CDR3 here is CASSLLGGSSYEQYF. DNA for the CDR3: TGTGCCAGCAGTTTACTAGGGGGGAGCTCCTACGAGCAGTACTTC.

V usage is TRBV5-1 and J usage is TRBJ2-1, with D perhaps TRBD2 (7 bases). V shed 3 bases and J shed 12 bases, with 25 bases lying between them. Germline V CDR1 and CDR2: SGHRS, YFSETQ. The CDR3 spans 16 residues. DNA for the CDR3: TGCGCCAGCAGCTCGCCTGACAGGTCTCCAGGGAGGGGGCAGTTCTTC. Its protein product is CASSSPDRSPGRGQFF.

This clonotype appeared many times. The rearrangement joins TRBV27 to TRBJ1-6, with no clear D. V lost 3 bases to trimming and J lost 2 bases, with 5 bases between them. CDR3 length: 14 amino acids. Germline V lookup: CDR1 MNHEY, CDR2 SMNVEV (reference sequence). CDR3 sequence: CASSFTPYNSPLHF. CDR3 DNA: TGTGCCAGCAGTTTCACACCCTATAATTCACCCCTCCACTTT.